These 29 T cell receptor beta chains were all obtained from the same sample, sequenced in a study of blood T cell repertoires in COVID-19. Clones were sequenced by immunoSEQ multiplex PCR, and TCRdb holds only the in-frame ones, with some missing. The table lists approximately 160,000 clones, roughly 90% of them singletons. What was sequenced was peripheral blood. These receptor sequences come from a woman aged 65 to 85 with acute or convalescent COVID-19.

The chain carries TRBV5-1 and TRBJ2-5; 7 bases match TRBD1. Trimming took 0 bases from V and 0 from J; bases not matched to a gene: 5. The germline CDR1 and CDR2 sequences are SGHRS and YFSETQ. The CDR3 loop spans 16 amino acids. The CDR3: CASSLGADRDQETQYF. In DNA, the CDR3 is TGCGCCAGCAGCTTGGGGGCCGACAGGGACCAAGAGACCCAGTACTTC. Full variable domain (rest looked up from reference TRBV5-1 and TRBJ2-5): KAGVTQTPRYLIKTRGQQVTLSCSPISGHRSVSWYQQTPGQGLQFLFEYFSETQRNKGNFPGRFSGRQFSNSRSEMNVSTLELGDSALYLCASSLGADRDQETQYFGPGTRLLVL.

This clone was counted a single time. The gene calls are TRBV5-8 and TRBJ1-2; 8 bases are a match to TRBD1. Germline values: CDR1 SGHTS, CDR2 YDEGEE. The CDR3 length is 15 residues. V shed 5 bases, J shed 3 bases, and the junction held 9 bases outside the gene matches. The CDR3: CASREAGGGDYGYTF. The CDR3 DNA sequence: TGTGCCAGCAGGGAAGCAGGGGGCGGAGACTATGGCTACACCTTC.

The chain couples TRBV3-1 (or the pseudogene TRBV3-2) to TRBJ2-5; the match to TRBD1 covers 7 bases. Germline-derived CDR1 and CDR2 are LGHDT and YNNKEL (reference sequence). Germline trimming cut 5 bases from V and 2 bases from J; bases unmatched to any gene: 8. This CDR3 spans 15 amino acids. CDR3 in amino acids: CASSKRDRVQETQYF. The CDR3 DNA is TGTGCCAGCAGCAAACGGGACAGAGTACAAGAGACCCAGTACTTC.

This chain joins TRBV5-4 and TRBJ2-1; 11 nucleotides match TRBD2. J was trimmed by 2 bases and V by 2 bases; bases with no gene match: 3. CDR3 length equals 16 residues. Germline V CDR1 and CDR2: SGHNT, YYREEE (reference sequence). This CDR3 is CASSFATSGAYNEQFF. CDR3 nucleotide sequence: TGTGCCAGCAGCTTTGCGACTAGCGGGGCCTACAATGAGCAGTTCTTC.

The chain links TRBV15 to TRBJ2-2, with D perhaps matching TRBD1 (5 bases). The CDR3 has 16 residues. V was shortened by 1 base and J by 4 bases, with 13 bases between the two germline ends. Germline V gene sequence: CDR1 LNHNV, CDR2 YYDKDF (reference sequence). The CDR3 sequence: CATSRGVGQGTGELFF. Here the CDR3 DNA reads TGTGCCACCAGCAGAGGTGTGGGGCAGGGCACCGGGGAGCTGTTTTTT. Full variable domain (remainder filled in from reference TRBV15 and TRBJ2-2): DAMVIQNPRYQVTQFGKPVTLSCSQTLNHNVMYWYQQKSSQAPKLLFHYYDKDFNNEADTPDNFQSRRPNTSFCFLDIRSPGLGDTAMYLCATSRGVGQGTGELFFGEGSRLTVL.

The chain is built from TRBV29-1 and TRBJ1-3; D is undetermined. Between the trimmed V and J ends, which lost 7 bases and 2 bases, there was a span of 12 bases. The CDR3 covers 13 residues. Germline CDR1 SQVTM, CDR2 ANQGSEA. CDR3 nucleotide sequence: TGCAGCGCCCTGGGAGGAGCTGGAAACACCATATATTTT. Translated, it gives CSALGGAGNTIYF.

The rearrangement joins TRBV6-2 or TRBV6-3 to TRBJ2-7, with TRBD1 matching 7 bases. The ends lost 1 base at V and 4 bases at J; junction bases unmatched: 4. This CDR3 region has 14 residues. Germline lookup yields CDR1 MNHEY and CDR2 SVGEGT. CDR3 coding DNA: TGTGCCAGCAGTTACTTGACAGGGTGGTACGAGCAGTACTTC. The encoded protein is CASSYLTGWYEQYF.

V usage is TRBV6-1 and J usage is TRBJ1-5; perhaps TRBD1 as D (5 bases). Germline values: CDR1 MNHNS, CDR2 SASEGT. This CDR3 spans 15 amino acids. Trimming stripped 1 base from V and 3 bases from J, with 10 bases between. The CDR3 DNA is TGTGCCAGCAGTGAAGGGGGGGACTTCAATCAGCCCCAGCATTTT. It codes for CASSEGGDFNQPQHF.

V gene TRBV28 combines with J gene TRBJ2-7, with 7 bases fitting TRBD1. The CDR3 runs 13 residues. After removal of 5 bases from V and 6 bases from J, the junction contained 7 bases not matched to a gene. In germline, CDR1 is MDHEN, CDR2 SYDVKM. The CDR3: CASSEDRRREQYF. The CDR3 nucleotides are TGTGCCAGCAGTGAGGACAGGCGACGCGAGCAGTACTTC.

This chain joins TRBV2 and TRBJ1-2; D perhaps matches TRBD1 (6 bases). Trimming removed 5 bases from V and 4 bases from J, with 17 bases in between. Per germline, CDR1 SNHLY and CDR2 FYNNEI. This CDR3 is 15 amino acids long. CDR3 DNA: TGTGCCAGCAGTCCCGGGACACTGAGGGTCTATGGCTACACCTTC. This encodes CASSPGTLRVYGYTF.

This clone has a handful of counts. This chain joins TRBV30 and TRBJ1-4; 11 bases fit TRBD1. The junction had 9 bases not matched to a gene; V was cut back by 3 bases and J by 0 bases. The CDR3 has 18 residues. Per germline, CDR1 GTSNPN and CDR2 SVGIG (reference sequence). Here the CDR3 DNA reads TGTGCCTGGAGGGCCGGGACAGGGGGACTAACAACTAATGAAAAACTGTTTTTT. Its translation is CAWRAGTGGLTTNEKLFF.

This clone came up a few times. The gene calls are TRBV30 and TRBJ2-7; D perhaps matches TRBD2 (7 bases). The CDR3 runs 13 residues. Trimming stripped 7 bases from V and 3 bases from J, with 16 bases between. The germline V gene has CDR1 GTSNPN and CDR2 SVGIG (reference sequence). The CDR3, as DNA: TGTGCCTCCTCCGGGGGGCTGGGCTACGAGCAGTACTTC. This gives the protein CASSGGLGYEQYF. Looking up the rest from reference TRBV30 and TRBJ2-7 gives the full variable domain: SQTIHQWPATLVQPVGSPLSLECTVEGTSNPNLYWYRQAAGRGLQLLFYSVGIGQISSEVPQNLSASRPQDRQFILSSKKLLLSDSGFYLCASSGGLGYEQYFGPGTRLTVT.

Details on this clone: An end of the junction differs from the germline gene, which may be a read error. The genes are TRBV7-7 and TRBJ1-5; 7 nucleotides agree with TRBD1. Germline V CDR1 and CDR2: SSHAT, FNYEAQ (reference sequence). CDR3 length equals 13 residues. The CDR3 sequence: CASSLNRGQPQHF. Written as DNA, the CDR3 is TGTGCTAGCAGCTTAAACAGGGGCCAGCCCCAGCATTTT.

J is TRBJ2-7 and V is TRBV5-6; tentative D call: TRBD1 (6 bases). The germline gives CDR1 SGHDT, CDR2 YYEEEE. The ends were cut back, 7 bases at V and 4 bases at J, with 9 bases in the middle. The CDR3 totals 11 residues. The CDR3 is CASGQLYEQYF. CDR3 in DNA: TGTGCCAGCGGACAGCTATACGAGCAGTACTTC.

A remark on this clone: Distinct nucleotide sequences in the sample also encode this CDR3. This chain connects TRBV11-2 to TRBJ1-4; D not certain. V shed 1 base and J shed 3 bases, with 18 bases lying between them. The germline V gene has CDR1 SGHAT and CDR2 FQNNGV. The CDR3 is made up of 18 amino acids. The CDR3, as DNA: TGTGCCAGCAGCTTAGTTCCCGGGGTCCGTGGGCCTAATGAAAAACTGTTTTTT. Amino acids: CASSLVPGVRGPNEKLFF.

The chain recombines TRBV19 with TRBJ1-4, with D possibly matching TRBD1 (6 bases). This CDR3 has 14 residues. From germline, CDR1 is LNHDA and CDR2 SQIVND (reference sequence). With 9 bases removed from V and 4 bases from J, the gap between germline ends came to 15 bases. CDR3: CASKKGQLNEKLFF. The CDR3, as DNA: TGTGCCAGCAAGAAAGGACAGCTTAATGAAAAACTGTTTTTT.

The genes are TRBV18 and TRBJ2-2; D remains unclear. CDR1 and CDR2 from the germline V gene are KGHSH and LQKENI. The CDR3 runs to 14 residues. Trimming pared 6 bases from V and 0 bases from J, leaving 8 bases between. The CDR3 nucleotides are TGTGCCAGCTCCCATGACACGAACACCGGGGAGCTGTTTTTT. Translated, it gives CASSHDTNTGELFF. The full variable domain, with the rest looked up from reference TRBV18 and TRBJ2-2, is NAGVMQNPRHLVRRRGQEARLRCSPMKGHSHVYWYRQLPEEGLKFMVYLQKENIIDESGMPKERFSAEFPKEGPSILRIQQVVRGDSAAYFCASSHDTNTGELFFGEGSRLTVL.

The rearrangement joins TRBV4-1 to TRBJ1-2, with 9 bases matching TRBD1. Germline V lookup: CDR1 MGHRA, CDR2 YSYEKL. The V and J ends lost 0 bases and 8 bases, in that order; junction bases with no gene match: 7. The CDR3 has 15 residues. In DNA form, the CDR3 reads TGCGCCAGCAGCCAAGATGACAGGGGGGTTATCGGCTACACCTTC. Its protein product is CASSQDDRGVIGYTF.

The CDR3 nucleotides read TGTGCCATAGGCGGGACAGGCACTGAAGCTTTCTTT. As protein: CAIGGTGTEAFF. The chain recombines TRBV10-3 with TRBJ1-1; 8 nucleotides align to TRBD1. The CDR3 spans 12 residues. Germline-derived CDR1 and CDR2 are ENHRY and SYGVKD. The trim removed 9 bases at V and 4 bases at J, leaving 4 bases unmatched.

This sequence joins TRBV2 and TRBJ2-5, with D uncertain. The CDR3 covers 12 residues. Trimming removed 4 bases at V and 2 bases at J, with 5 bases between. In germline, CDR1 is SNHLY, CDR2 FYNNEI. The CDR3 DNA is TGTGCCAGCAGTGCTTTTCAAGAGACCCAGTACTTC. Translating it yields CASSAFQETQYF.

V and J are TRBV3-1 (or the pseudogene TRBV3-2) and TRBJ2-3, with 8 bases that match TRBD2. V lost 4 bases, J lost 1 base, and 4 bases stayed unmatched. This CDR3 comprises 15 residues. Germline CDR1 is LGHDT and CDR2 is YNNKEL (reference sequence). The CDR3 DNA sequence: TGTGCCAGCAGCCTAGCGGGGTCGGGCACAGATACGCAGTATTTT. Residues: CASSLAGSGTDTQYF.

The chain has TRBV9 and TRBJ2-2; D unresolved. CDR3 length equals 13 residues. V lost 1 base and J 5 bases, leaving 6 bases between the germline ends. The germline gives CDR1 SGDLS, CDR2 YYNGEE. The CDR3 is CASSVQVTGELFF. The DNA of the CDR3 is TGTGCCAGCAGCGTACAGGTAACCGGGGAGCTGTTTTTT.

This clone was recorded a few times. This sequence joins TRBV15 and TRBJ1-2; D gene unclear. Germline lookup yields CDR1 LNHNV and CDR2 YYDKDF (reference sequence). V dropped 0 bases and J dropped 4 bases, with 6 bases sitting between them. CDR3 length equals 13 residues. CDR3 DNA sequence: TGTGCCACCAGCAGAGAAATTAGCTATGGCTACACCTTC. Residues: CATSREISYGYTF.

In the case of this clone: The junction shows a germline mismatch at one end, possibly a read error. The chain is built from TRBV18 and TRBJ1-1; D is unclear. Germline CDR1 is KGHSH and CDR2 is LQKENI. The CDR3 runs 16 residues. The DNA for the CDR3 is TGTGCCAGCTCTCCACGGTACGGGGATGGTGAGACTGAAGCTTTCTTT. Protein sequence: CASSPRYGDGETEAFF.

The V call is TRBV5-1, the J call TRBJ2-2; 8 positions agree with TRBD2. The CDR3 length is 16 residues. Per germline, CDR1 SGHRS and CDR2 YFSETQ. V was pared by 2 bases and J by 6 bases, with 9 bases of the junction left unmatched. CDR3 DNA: TGCGCCAGCAGCTTTACTAGCGGCTCCCCTCCCGGGGAGCTGTTTTTT. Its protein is CASSFTSGSPPGELFF. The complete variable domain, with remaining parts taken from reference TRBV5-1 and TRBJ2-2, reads KAGVTQTPRYLIKTRGQQVTLSCSPISGHRSVSWYQQTPGQGLQFLFEYFSETQRNKGNFPGRFSGRQFSNSRSEMNVSTLELGDSALYLCASSFTSGSPPGELFFGEGSRLTVL.

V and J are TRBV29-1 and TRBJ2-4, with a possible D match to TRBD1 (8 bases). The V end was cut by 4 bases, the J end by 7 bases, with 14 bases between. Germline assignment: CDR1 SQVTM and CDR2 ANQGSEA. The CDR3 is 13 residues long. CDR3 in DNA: TGCAGCGTTGTGGTACAGGGGGGGAACATTCAGTACTTC. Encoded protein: CSVVVQGGNIQYF. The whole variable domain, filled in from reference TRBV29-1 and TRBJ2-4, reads SAVISQKPSRDICQRGTSLTIQCQVDSQVTMMFWYRQQPGQSLTLIATANQGSEATYESGFVIDKFPISRPNLTFSTLTVSNMSPEDSSIYLCSVVVQGGNIQYFGAGTRLSVL.

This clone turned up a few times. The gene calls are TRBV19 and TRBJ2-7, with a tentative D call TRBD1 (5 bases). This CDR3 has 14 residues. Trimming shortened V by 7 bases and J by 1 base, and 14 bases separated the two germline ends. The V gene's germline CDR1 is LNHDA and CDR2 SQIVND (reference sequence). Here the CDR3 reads CASKVTEHSYEQYF. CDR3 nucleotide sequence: TGTGCCAGTAAAGTGACAGAGCATTCCTACGAGCAGTACTTC. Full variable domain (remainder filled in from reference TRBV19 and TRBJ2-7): DGGITQSPKYLFRKEGQNVTLSCEQNLNHDAMYWYRQDPGQGLRLIYYSQIVNDFQKGDIAEGYSVSREKKESFPLTVTSAQKNPTAFYLCASKVTEHSYEQYFGPGTRLTVT.

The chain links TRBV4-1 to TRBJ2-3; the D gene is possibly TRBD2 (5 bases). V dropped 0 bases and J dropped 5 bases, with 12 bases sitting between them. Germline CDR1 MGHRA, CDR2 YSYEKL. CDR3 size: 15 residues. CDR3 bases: TGCGCCAGCAGCCAAGAGGATCCCCGGGGAGATACGCAGTATTTT. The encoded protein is CASSQEDPRGDTQYF.

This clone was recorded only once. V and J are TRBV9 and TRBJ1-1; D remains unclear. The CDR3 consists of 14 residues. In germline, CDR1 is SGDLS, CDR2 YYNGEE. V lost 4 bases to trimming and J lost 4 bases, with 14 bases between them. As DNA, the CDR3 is TGTGCCAGCAGCCCCACTTCGCGGGGCACTGAAGCTTTCTTT. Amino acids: CASSPTSRGTEAFF.